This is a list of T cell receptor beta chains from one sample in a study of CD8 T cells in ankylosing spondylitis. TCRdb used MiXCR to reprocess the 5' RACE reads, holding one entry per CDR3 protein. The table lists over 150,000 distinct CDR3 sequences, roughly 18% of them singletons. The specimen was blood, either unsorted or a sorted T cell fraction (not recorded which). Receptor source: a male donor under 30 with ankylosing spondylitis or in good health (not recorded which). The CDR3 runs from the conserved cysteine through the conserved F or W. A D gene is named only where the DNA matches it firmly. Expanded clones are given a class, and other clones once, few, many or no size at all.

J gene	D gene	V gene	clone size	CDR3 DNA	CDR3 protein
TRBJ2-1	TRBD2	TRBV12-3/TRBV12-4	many	TGTGCCAGCAGTTTAACAAGCGGGGCTTACAATGAGCAGTTCTTC	CASSLTSGAYNEQFF
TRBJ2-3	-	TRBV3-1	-	TGTGCCAGCAGCCAAGAGATTCACACAGATACGCAGTATTTT	CASSQEIHTDTQYF
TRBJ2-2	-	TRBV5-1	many	TGCGCCAGCACTAGCCGGGGCCCGAACACCGGGGAGCTGTTTTTT	CASTSRGPNTGELFF
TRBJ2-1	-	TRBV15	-	TGTGCCACCAGCAGAGGAACTAGCCAGACCCTCAATGAGCAGTTCTTC	CATSRGTSQTLNEQFF
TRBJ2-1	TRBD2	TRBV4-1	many	TGCGCCAGCAGCCAAGTGACTTCGGGGCTAGCGGGATACGATGAGCAGTTCTTC	CASSQVTSGLAGYDEQFF
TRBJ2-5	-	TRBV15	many	TGTGCCACCAGCAGAGATCAGAGAGGCCCCCAGGGGCAAGAGACCCAGTACTTC	CATSRDQRGPQGQETQYF
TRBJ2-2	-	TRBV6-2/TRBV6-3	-	TGTGCCAGCAGTTACACAAAACTAGCTAACACCGGGGAGCTGTTTTTT	CASSYTKLANTGELFF
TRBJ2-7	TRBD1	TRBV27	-	TGTGCCAGCAGCCGCCGGGACAGACCTTACGAGCAGTACTTC	CASSRRDRPYEQYF
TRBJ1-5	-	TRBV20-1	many	TGCAGTGTTAAAGACAGAGATCAGCCCCAGCATTTT	CSVKDRDQPQHF
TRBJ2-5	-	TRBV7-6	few	TGTGCCAGCAGCTTAGAGTCGGGACGTCCGACCCAGTACTTC	CASSLESGRPTQYF
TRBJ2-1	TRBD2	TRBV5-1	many	TGCGCCAGCAGCTGGGGGCTAGCGGGAGCAGGCGAGCAGTTCTTC	CASSWGLAGAGEQFF
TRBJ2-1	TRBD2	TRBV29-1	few	TGCAGCGTTGAAATGGGGCGGGAGGGCCTCTATGAGCAGTTCTTC	CSVEMGREGLYEQFF
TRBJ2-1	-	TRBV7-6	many	TGTGCCAGCAGCTTAATATACAATGAGCAGTTCTTC	CASSLIYNEQFF
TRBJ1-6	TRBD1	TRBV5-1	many	TGCGCCAGCAGCTTGGAGGGGACAGGGGGCTTTAATTCACCCCTCCACTTT	CASSLEGTGGFNSPLHF
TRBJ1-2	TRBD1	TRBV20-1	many	TGCAGTGCTACCCTTGGACAGGCGGGCTACACCTTC	CSATLGQAGYTF
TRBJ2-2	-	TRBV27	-	TGTGCCAGCAGATCCGGAACGACCGGGGAGCTGTTTTTT	CASRSGTTGELFF
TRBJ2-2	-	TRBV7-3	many	TGTGCCAGCAGCTTTCTGGGTCTAGCGTCGAACACCGGGGAGCTGTTTTTT	CASSFLGLASNTGELFF
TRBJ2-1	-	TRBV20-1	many	TGCAGTGCTAGACAATACAATGAGCAGTTCTTC	CSARQYNEQFF
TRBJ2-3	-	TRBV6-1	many	TGTGCCAGCAGTGAACACGGAACAGATACGCAGTATTTT	CASSEHGTDTQYF
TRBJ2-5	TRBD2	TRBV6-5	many	TGTGCCAGCACCCCGGGAGGGAGGGGCCAAGAGACCCAGTACTTC	CASTPGGRGQETQYF
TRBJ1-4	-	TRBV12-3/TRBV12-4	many	TGTGCCAGCAGTTTTTCAGGGATTAATGAAAAACTGTTTTTT	CASSFSGINEKLFF
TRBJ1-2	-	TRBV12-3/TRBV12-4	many	TGTGCCAGCAGTTTACACAGGGAAAACGGCTACACCTTC	CASSLHRENGYTF
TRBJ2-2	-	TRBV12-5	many	TGTGCTAGTGGTTTGTGGAGCAGGACGAACACCGGGGAGCTGTTTTTT	CASGLWSRTNTGELFF
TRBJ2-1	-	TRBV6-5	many	TGTGCCAGCAGTAGGGAACGGACAATCAATGAGCAGTTCTTC	CASSRERTINEQFF
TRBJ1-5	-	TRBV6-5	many	TGTGCCAGCACCACCGATGGGGGCGGGCCCCAGCATTTT	CASTTDGGGPQHF
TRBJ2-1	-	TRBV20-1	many	TGCAGTGCTAGAGATGCTGGCCAGAGCACCTACAATGAGCAGTTCTTC	CSARDAGQSTYNEQFF
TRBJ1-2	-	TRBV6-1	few	TGTGCCAGCAGGGGAACTGGACACTTTAACTATGGCTACACCTTC	CASRGTGHFNYGYTF
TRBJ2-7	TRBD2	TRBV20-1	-	TGCAGTGCTAGAGATCGATTGGTCGGGGGGATCTTGGGTGAGCAGTACTTC	CSARDRLVGGILGEQYF
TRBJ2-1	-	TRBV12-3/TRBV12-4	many	TGTGCCAGCAACGGCCGAAATGAGCAGTTCTTC	CASNGRNEQFF
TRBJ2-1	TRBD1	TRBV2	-	TGTGCCAGCAGTGCAGGCAGGGGGCGCTCCCATGAGCAGTTCTTC	CASSAGRGRSHEQFF
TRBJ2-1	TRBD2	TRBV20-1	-	TGCAGTGCTAGAGTACCTGCGGAAGGACTAGCGGGAGGCTCCTACAATGAGCAGTTCTTC	CSARVPAEGLAGGSYNEQFF
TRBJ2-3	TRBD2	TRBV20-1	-	TGCAGTGTCCGGCCGGGCGGGAGGGTAGATACGCAGTATTTT	CSVRPGGRVDTQYF
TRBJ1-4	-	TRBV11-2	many	TGTGCCAGCAGCCTAGGGACGCTGGGTAATGAAAAACTGTTTTTT	CASSLGTLGNEKLFF
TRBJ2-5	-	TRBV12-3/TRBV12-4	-	TGTGCCAGCAGTTGGCAGGGAGGCGAGACCCAGTACTTC	CASSWQGGETQYF
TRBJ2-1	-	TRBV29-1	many	TGCAGCGTGGGAATCACCGGAGAGAATGAGCAGTTCTTC	CSVGITGENEQFF
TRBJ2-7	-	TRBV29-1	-	TGCAGCGTTGCTACCTCTAATACCTACGAGCAGTACTTC	CSVATSNTYEQYF
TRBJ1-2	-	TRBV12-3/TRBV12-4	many	TGTGCCAGCAGTTTATGGGCAGGGGACGCTAACTATGGCTACACCTTC	CASSLWAGDANYGYTF
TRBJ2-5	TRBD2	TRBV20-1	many	TGCAGTGTTCGTCCGGGACTAGCGGGAGAGACCCAGTACTTC	CSVRPGLAGETQYF
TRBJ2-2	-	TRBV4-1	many	TGCGCCAGCAGCCGAGACCGGGAGCTGTTTTTT	CASSRDRELFF
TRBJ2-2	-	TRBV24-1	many	TGTGCCACCAGTGGGCTAGGGGCCAACACCGGGGAGCTGTTTTTT	CATSGLGANTGELFF
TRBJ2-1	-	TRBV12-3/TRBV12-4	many	TGTGCCAGCAGCCCGACTAGTGGGGCTGTCAATGAGCAGTTCTTC	CASSPTSGAVNEQFF
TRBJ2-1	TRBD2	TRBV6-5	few	TGTGCCAGCACCGTTGCCGGGACTAACAATGAGCAGTTCTTC	CASTVAGTNNEQFF
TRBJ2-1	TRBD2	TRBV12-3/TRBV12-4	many	TGTGCCAGCAGTCCCGGTTGGGGGGAGGGTTCCTCCTACAATGAGCAGTTCTTC	CASSPGWGEGSSYNEQFF
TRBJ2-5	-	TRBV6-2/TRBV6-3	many	TGTGCCAGCAGTTACGGGGTGAACCGGTTTAAAGAGATGACCCAGTACTTC	CASSYGVNRFKEMTQYF
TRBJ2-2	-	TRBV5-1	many	TGCGCCAGCAGCTTGGACGGGGGAAACACCGGGGAGCTGTTTTTT	CASSLDGGNTGELFF
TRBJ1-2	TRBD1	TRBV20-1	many	TGCAGTGCCAGACCTGACAGGGGACTCTATGGCTACACCTTC	CSARPDRGLYGYTF
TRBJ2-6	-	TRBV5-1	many	TGCGCCAGCAGCTTGGGCAGCTCTGGGGCCAACGTCCTGACTTTC	CASSLGSSGANVLTF
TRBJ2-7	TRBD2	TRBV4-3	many	TGCGCCAGCAGCCGCCGACTAGCGGAGACCTACGAGCAGTACTTC	CASSRRLAETYEQYF
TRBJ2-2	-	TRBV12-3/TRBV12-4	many	TGTGCCAGCAGTTTGGGAGGGGGGGGCACCGGGGAGCTGTTTTTT	CASSLGGGGTGELFF
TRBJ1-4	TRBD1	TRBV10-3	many	TGTGCCATCAGCTCGGGACAGGGATCTGAAAAACTGTTTTTT	CAISSGQGSEKLFF